What follows are 24 T cell receptor beta chains derived from one specimen sequenced in a study of T cell changes during pregnancy in multiple sclerosis. Assay: immunoSEQ multiplex PCR; the TCRdb copy retains only in-frame clones and omits some. This table holds around 30,000 clones, roughly 90% found once. This sample comprised CD4+ T cells from peripheral blood mononuclear cells, obtained in the third trimester of pregnancy. Receptors originate from a female donor in good health, enrolled as a control in a pregnancy study.

This rearrangement joins TRBV11-2 to TRBJ2-4, with 7 nucleotides matching TRBD1. The germline CDR1 and CDR2 sequences are SGHAT and FQNNGV. Trimming at V came to 5 bases and at J to 6 bases, leaving 16 bases not matched to a gene. This CDR3 has 17 amino acids. The CDR3 nucleotides are TGTGCCAGCAGCCTTTACCCCACAGGGGTAGGGGGAAACATTCAGTACTTC. Protein product: CASSLYPTGVGGNIQYF. Based on the CDR3 plus reference TRBV11-2 and TRBJ2-4, the full variable domain is EAGVAQSPRYKIIEKRQSVAFWCNPISGHATLYWYQQILGQGPKLLIQFQNNGVVDDSQLPKDRFSAERLKGVDSTLKIQPAKLEDSAVYLCASSLYPTGVGGNIQYFGAGTRLSVL.

The rearrangement links TRBV7-9 to TRBJ1-5; TRBD1 is a possible D gene (6 bases). The ends were cut back, 5 bases at V and 1 base at J, with 21 bases in the middle. Germline V CDR1 and CDR2: SEHNR, FQNEAQ (reference sequence). The CDR3 is made up of 18 amino acids. The CDR3 reads CASSLTDQQGTSNQPQHF. The CDR3 DNA reads as TGTGCCAGCAGCCTCACCGACCAACAGGGTACCAGCAATCAGCCCCAGCATTTT.

V is TRBV5-1 and J is TRBJ1-1, with D tentatively TRBD1 (5 bases). The germline V and J ends were trimmed by 1 base and 4 bases, with 11 bases remaining between them. CDR1 and CDR2 from the germline V gene are SGHRS and YFSETQ. The CDR3 covers 14 residues. CDR3 loop: CASSLWGVSTEAFF. The DNA for the CDR3 is TGCGCCAGCAGCTTGTGGGGGGTGAGCACTGAAGCTTTCTTT.

The chain has TRBV27 and TRBJ1-1, with 7 positions matching TRBD1. The CDR3 runs 16 residues. Germline V gene lookup returns CDR1 MNHEY and CDR2 SMNVEV (reference sequence). The junction had 16 bases not matched to a gene; V was cut back by 7 bases and J by 5 bases. As DNA, the CDR3 is TGTGCCAGCACCTTTAAGGCGGGACAGACAATAACTGAAGCTTTCTTT. Its protein product is CASTFKAGQTITEAFF.

The gene calls are TRBV9 and TRBJ2-7, with TRBD1 matching over 8 bases. Trimming removed 3 bases from V and 2 bases from J; junction bases left unmatched: 4. The CDR3 consists of 14 residues. The germline gives CDR1 SGDLS, CDR2 YYNGEE. The CDR3 is CASSAGDRPYEQYF. As DNA, the CDR3 is TGTGCCAGCAGCGCAGGGGACAGGCCCTACGAGCAGTACTTC.

The chain recombines TRBV10-2 with TRBJ1-5; 9 nucleotides agree with TRBD1. V lost 1 base and J lost 4; bases outside the gene matches: 8. The CDR3 length is 17 residues. Per the germline V gene, CDR1 is WSHSY and CDR2 is SAAADI. The chain's CDR3 is CASSEWAGQGRNQPQHF. The CDR3, as DNA: TGCGCCAGCAGTGAGTGGGCGGGACAGGGAAGGAATCAGCCCCAGCATTTT.

The V call is TRBV29-1, the J call TRBJ2-1; TRBD2 might be the D (6 bases). This CDR3 comprises 14 residues. Germline CDR1 is SQVTM and CDR2 is ANQGSEA. The V and J ends lost 6 bases and 0 bases respectively, with 12 bases between them. The CDR3 is CSVALASSYNEQFF. CDR3 nucleotide sequence: TGCAGCGTCGCTCTAGCGAGCTCCTACAATGAGCAGTTCTTC.

The genes are TRBV28 and TRBJ2-7; 9 bases match TRBD1. Germline V lookup: CDR1 MDHEN, CDR2 SYDVKM. The CDR3 contains 15 residues. V was pared by 6 bases and J by 3 bases, with 9 bases of the junction left unmatched. This CDR3 reads CASRPPGQGYYEQYF. The CDR3 coding sequence is TGTGCCAGCAGGCCGCCGGGACAGGGATACTACGAGCAGTACTTC.

In DNA form, the CDR3 reads TGTGCCAGTAGTACCAGGACAGGGGGCACTGAAGCTTTCTTT. It specifies CASSTRTGGTEAFF. The V and J genes are TRBV19 and TRBJ1-1, with 10 positions matching TRBD1. The V gene's germline CDR1 is LNHDA and CDR2 SQIVND (reference sequence). The length of the CDR3 is 14 residues. V dropped 4 bases and J dropped 4; count of bases not matched to a gene: 3.

This sequence joins TRBV5-1 and TRBJ2-7; D is undetermined. The germline CDR1 and CDR2 sequences are SGHRS and YFSETQ. This CDR3 is built from 12 residues. V lost 0 bases and J 6 bases, leaving 7 bases between the germline ends. This chain's CDR3 is CASSLGVSEQYF. As DNA, the CDR3 is TGCGCCAGCAGCTTGGGAGTCTCCGAGCAGTACTTC.

The chain couples TRBV4-1 to TRBJ2-3, with TRBD1 matching over 9 bases. The V gene's germline CDR1 is MGHRA and CDR2 YSYEKL. The CDR3 has 15 amino acids. V was pared by 4 bases and J by 4 bases, with 6 bases of the junction left unmatched. The DNA for the CDR3 is TGCGCCAGCAGCCGGGACAGGGACGGAGCAGATACGCAGTATTTT. It encodes CASSRDRDGADTQYF.

In DNA form, the CDR3 reads TGCGCCAGCAGCCAAGATCCTTTGGGGGGGGGCTTGGGCACAGATACGCAGTATTTT. Translation: CASSQDPLGGGLGTDTQYF. The V gene is TRBV4-1, the J gene TRBJ2-3; a possible D gene is TRBD2 (7 bases). The CDR3 runs to 19 residues. Germline CDR1 is MGHRA and CDR2 is YSYEKL. V dropped 0 bases and J dropped 1 base, with 20 bases sitting between them.

The J gene is TRBJ1-1, the V gene TRBV19; D call uncertain. The length of the CDR3 is 11 residues. Per the germline V gene, CDR1 is LNHDA and CDR2 is SQIVND (reference sequence). The V end lost 5 bases, the J end lost 9 bases, and 10 bases lay between the germline ends. CDR3 region: CASSLSRKAFF. The CDR3 region has the DNA TGTGCCAGTAGTTTGTCGCGTAAAGCTTTCTTT.

Written as DNA, the CDR3 is TGTGCCAGCAGCTTAGGGGGCGGGGAGGCAGATACGCAGTATTTT. Translation gives CASSLGGGEADTQYF. The rearrangement joins TRBV7-2 to TRBJ2-3; D might be TRBD2 (6 bases). There are 15 residues in the CDR3. The germline V gene encodes CDR1 SGHTA and CDR2 FQGNSA. V gave up 1 base and J gave up 4 bases, with 12 bases separating them.

This clone was observed once. This sequence joins TRBV25-1 and TRBJ2-1; D gene unclear. V was pared by 2 bases and J by 9 bases, with 8 bases between. Germline V CDR1 and CDR2: MGHDK, SYGVNS. This CDR3 contains 12 residues. CDR3 in amino acids: CASSEETTEQFF. The CDR3 nucleotides are TGTGCCAGCAGTGAAGAAACAACTGAGCAGTTCTTC.

The chain couples TRBV5-1 to TRBJ2-5; TRBD1 is a possible D gene (6 bases). The CDR3 extends over 16 amino acids. Germline loops: CDR1 SGHRS, CDR2 YFSETQ. V was cut by 5 bases and J by 0 bases, with 17 bases left in between. This CDR3 reads CASRDVTGSNQETQYF. The CDR3 DNA reads TGCGCCAGCAGGGATGTGACAGGTAGCAACCAAGAGACCCAGTACTTC.

The chain couples TRBV7-8 to TRBJ1-5; D remains ambiguous. The CDR3 has 15 residues. The ends were cut back, 5 bases at V and 1 base at J, with 12 bases in the middle. Germline V lookup: CDR1 SGHVS, CDR2 FQNEAQ. CDR3 DNA sequence: TGTGCCAGCAGCCCCCTTTCGTTCAGCAATCAGCCCCAGCATTTT. Translated: CASSPLSFSNQPQHF.

The CDR3 spells CAISGRETDTQYF. The CDR3 DNA sequence: TGTGCCATCAGTGGCAGGGAAACAGATACGCAGTATTTT. The chain recombines TRBV10-3 with TRBJ2-3; D is possibly TRBD1 (5 bases). Germline V gives CDR1 ENHRY, CDR2 SYGVKD. Trimming removed 4 bases at V and 3 bases at J, with 8 bases between. The CDR3 length is 13 residues.

The chain joins TRBV19 to TRBJ2-7; the D gene is possibly TRBD1 (5 bases). The germline CDR1 and CDR2 sequences are LNHDA and SQIVND (reference sequence). The length of the CDR3 is 13 residues. The V end was cut by 7 bases, the J end by 4 bases, with 14 bases between. In DNA form, the CDR3 reads TGTGCCAGTAAAGGAGACAGATTTTACGAGCAGTACTTC. Translated, it gives CASKGDRFYEQYF. The whole variable domain, filled in from reference TRBV19 and TRBJ2-7, reads DGGITQSPKYLFRKEGQNVTLSCEQNLNHDAMYWYRQDPGQGLRLIYYSQIVNDFQKGDIAEGYSVSREKKESFPLTVTSAQKNPTAFYLCASKGDRFYEQYFGPGTRLTVT.

This clone has just a few counts. The chain couples TRBV20-1 to TRBJ1-1; D uncertain. Germline V gene lookup returns CDR1 DFQATT and CDR2 SNEGSKA (reference sequence). Deletions cut 6 bases from V and 4 bases from J, with 9 bases between. The CDR3 totals 11 residues. DNA for the CDR3: TGCAGTGCCACCCCGGGCACTGAAGCTTTCTTT. Translated, it gives CSATPGTEAFF.

This clone occurred a few times. V and J are TRBV29-1 and TRBJ2-1; TRBD1 might be the D (6 bases). Deletions cut 1 base from V and 1 base from J, with 11 bases between. The CDR3 extends over 15 amino acids. Germline CDR1 and CDR2: SQVTM and ANQGSEA. The CDR3 loop reads CSVEGDTISYNEQFF. The CDR3 DNA is TGCAGCGTTGAAGGGGACACTATATCCTACAATGAGCAGTTCTTC.

The V and J genes are TRBV7-9 and TRBJ1-5; weak D call: TRBD1 (5 bases). Germline assignment: CDR1 SEHNR and CDR2 FQNEAQ (reference sequence). V dropped 0 bases and J dropped 4 bases, with 10 bases sitting between them. The CDR3 runs to 15 residues. The CDR3 nucleotides read TGTGCCAGCAGCTTAGCACATGGGGGGAATCAGCCCCAGCATTTT. Its translation is CASSLAHGGNQPQHF. Filled out from reference TRBV7-9 and TRBJ1-5, the complete variable domain reads DTGVSQNPRHKITKRGQNVTFRCDPISEHNRLYWYRQTLGQGPEFLTYFQNEAQLEKSRLLSDRFSAERPKGSFSTLEIQRTEQGDSAMYLCASSLAHGGNQPQHFGDGTRLSIL.

V and J are TRBV6-5 and TRBJ2-1; no clear D. The CDR3 loop spans 13 amino acids. V gave up 6 bases and J gave up 0 bases, with 6 bases separating them. CDR1 and CDR2 from the germline V gene are MNHEY and SVGAGI. The CDR3 loop reads CASRLSSYNEQFF. The CDR3 nucleotides read TGTGCCAGCAGGTTGAGCTCCTACAATGAGCAGTTCTTC.

The chain couples TRBV5-4 to TRBJ2-2; the match to TRBD1 covers 9 bases. There are 15 residues in the CDR3. V was clipped by 2 bases and J by 2 bases; unmatched bases: 1. In germline, CDR1 is SGHNT, CDR2 YYREEE (reference sequence). CDR3 nucleotide sequence: TGTGCCAGCAGCTTTACAGGGGGCAACACCGGGGAGCTGTTTTTT. Translation: CASSFTGGNTGELFF.